The 23 T cell receptor beta chains below all came from one sample that was sequenced in a study of cytomegalovirus exposure and HLA in healthy donors. The primer mix had 60 Vbeta and 13 Jbeta primers. The repertoire was sequenced with immunoSEQ multiplex PCR; TCRdb's copy has only in-frame clones and lacks some. The table records about 140,000 clones, around 82% of them present only once. Sample: PBMCs. The source is a woman aged 18-29 years in good health and CMV-seropositive.

This sequence joins TRBV28 and TRBJ1-5; 7 bases align to TRBD1. CDR3 size: 14 residues. V shed 4 bases, J shed 11 bases, and the junction held 11 bases outside the gene matches. Germline CDR1 reads MDHEN; CDR2 reads SYDVKM. CDR3 sequence (DNA): TGTGCCAGCAGTTCCGCAGGGGGTAGTTGGACCCAGCATTTT. Protein sequence: CASSSAGGSWTQHF.

This chain connects TRBV19 to TRBJ1-2; the match to TRBD1 covers 8 bases. Trimming removed 4 bases from V and 8 bases from J; junction bases left unmatched: 6. CDR1 is LNHDA and CDR2 is SQIVND in the germline V gene (reference sequence). The CDR3 contains 13 residues. This chain's CDR3 is CASSTDRVRGYTF. The CDR3 DNA reads as TGTGCCAGTAGTACGGACAGGGTTCGGGGCTACACCTTC.

The chain uses TRBV25-1 and TRBJ2-1; 8 bases agree with TRBD2. This CDR3 comprises 15 residues. V was pared by 6 bases and J by 2 bases, with 6 bases of the junction left unmatched. Germline V gives CDR1 MGHDK, CDR2 SYGVNS. CDR3 in amino acids: CASRPRGGPYNEQFF. The CDR3 nucleotides are TGTGCCAGCAGACCCCGGGGGGGCCCCTACAATGAGCAGTTCTTC. Complete variable domain (other parts from reference TRBV25-1 and TRBJ2-1): EADIYQTPRYLVIGTGKKITLECSQTMGHDKMYWYQQDPGMELHLIHYSYGVNSTEKGDLSSESTVSRIRTEHFPLTLESARPSHTSQYLCASRPRGGPYNEQFFGPGTRLTVL.

The chain employs TRBV4-3 and TRBJ1-3; D unresolved. Trimming cost V 0 bases and J 0 bases, with 9 bases left between them. The CDR3 covers 16 residues. Germline V CDR1 and CDR2: LGHNA, YSLEER. The chain's CDR3 is CASSQEERTSGNTIYF. The CDR3 nucleotides read TGCGCCAGCAGCCAAGAAGAGCGCACCTCTGGAAACACCATATATTTT.

This rearrangement joins TRBV18 to TRBJ2-5; 11 nucleotides match TRBD2. Germline V lookup: CDR1 KGHSH, CDR2 LQKENI. CDR3 length: 20 residues. V trimming: 3 bases; J trimming: 6 bases; junction bases outside the gene matches: 21. Here the CDR3 DNA reads TGTGCCAGCTCACCGGAAGGGGGCCGGCTAGCGGGGGGCGAATGGAAGACCCAGTACTTC. Protein product: CASSPEGGRLAGGEWKTQYF.

A few counts support this clone. The chain carries TRBV6-6 and TRBJ1-4; unclear D gene. In germline, CDR1 is MNHNY, CDR2 SVGAGI (reference sequence). Trimming took 4 bases from V and 0 from J, leaving 9 bases between them. The CDR3 length is 15 residues. The CDR3 region has the DNA TGTGCCAGCAGTTTCTGGCCTGCAACTAATGAAAAACTGTTTTTT. Translation gives CASSFWPATNEKLFF.

This chain uses TRBV27 with TRBJ2-2, with D unresolved. This CDR3 contains 14 residues. The germline V and J ends were trimmed by 5 bases and 2 bases, with 9 bases remaining between them. Germline-derived CDR1 and CDR2 are MNHEY and SMNVEV (reference sequence). Written as DNA, the CDR3 is TGTGCCAGCAGTCCAGGCTTAAACACCGGGGAGCTGTTTTTT. Translation gives CASSPGLNTGELFF.

V usage is TRBV4-1 and J usage is TRBJ1-2; possibly TRBD1 for D (5 bases). Trimming took off 0 bases at V and 6 bases at J, with 14 bases between the two ends. This CDR3 comprises 15 residues. The V gene's germline CDR1 is MGHRA and CDR2 YSYEKL. The CDR3 bases are TGCGCCAGCAGCCAAGATAGGGGCAGGGCAGATGGCTACACCTTC. Translation: CASSQDRGRADGYTF.

The chain employs TRBV18 and TRBJ2-2; D is unresolved. The CDR3 contains 15 residues. The germline V gene encodes CDR1 KGHSH and CDR2 LQKENI. Deletions cut 1 base from V and 3 bases from J, with 9 bases between. The CDR3 bases are TGTGCCAGCTCACCACGGCAGACTCACACCGGGGAGCTGTTTTTT. Translating gives CASSPRQTHTGELFF.

The chain employs TRBV30 and TRBJ2-7; 10 nucleotides align to TRBD2. Germline CDR1 and CDR2: GTSNPN and SVGIG (reference sequence). The CDR3 is 16 residues long. The ends lost 1 base at V and 6 bases at J; junction bases unmatched: 12. The CDR3 region has the DNA TGTGCCTGGAGTGCCGCGTGGAGCGGGGGGGCCATCGAGCAGTACTTC. It encodes CAWSAAWSGGAIEQYF.

The V and J genes are TRBV9 and TRBJ2-2, with D perhaps matching TRBD2 (6 bases). Trimming stripped 4 bases from V and 5 bases from J, with 27 bases between. CDR1 and CDR2 from the germline V gene are SGDLS and YYNGEE. The CDR3 runs 19 residues. CDR3 sequence: CASSPLGVNSGGITGELFF. CDR3 coding DNA: TGTGCCAGCAGCCCCCTGGGGGTCAATAGCGGAGGGATTACCGGGGAGCTGTTTTTT. Drawing the rest from reference TRBV9 and TRBJ2-2, the complete variable domain is DSGVTQTPKHLITATGQRVTLRCSPRSGDLSVYWYQQSLDQGLQFLIQYYNGEERAKGNILERFSAQQFPDLHSELNLSSLELGDSALYFCASSPLGVNSGGITGELFFGEGSRLTVL.

The J gene is TRBJ2-7, the V gene TRBV18; 7 bases fit TRBD1. This CDR3 is built from 14 residues. Losses at the gene ends were 4 bases for V and 6 bases for J; bases not matched to a gene: 9. Germline V gene lookup returns CDR1 KGHSH and CDR2 LQKENI. The CDR3, as DNA: TGTGCCAGCTCACAGGGACAGAAAATACTCGAGCAGTACTTC. Protein: CASSQGQKILEQYF. Complete variable domain (other parts from reference TRBV18 and TRBJ2-7): NAGVMQNPRHLVRRRGQEARLRCSPMKGHSHVYWYRQLPEEGLKFMVYLQKENIIDESGMPKERFSAEFPKEGPSILRIQQVVRGDSAAYFCASSQGQKILEQYFGPGTRLTVT.

The genes are TRBV7-2 and TRBJ2-7; 10 nucleotides match TRBD1. V gave up 5 bases and J gave up 4 bases; unmatched junction bases: 8. Germline V lookup: CDR1 SGHTA, CDR2 FQGNSA. The CDR3 runs to 15 residues. The CDR3 sequence: CASSPLTGGWYEQYF. CDR3 bases: TGTGCCAGCAGCCCACTGACAGGGGGCTGGTACGAGCAGTACTTC.

The chain joins TRBV5-4 to TRBJ1-1; the D is unclear. Germline CDR1 and CDR2: SGHNT and YYREEE (reference sequence). The ends were cut back, 3 bases at V and 0 bases at J, with 15 bases in the middle. This CDR3 contains 16 residues. CDR3 in DNA: TGTGCCAGCAGCTCCGGAGGAGGGATTATGAACACTGAAGCTTTCTTT. Encoded protein: CASSSGGGIMNTEAFF.

The chain links TRBV28 to TRBJ2-7; D is perhaps TRBD2 (7 bases). CDR3 length: 18 amino acids. V lost 5 bases and J 0 bases, leaving 23 bases between the germline ends. The germline CDR1 and CDR2 sequences are MDHEN and SYDVKM. This CDR3 is CASSTKTNTGRVSYEQYF. The CDR3, as DNA: TGTGCCAGCAGTACAAAGACGAATACAGGGAGGGTCTCCTACGAGCAGTACTTC. The entire variable domain, with the rest obtained from reference TRBV28 and TRBJ2-7, is as follows: DVKVTQSSRYLVKRTGEKVFLECVQDMDHENMFWYRQDPGLGLRLIYFSYDVKMKEKGDIPEGYSVSREKKERFSLILESASTNQTSMYLCASSTKTNTGRVSYEQYFGPGTRLTVT.

This clone appeared once. This chain connects TRBV7-8 to TRBJ2-3; D might be TRBD2 (5 bases). Germline CDR1 is SGHVS and CDR2 is FQNEAQ. V shed 4 bases and J shed 2 bases, with 13 bases lying between them. The CDR3 consists of 15 residues. The CDR3 is CASSYGILNTDTQYF. Written as DNA, the CDR3 is TGTGCCAGCAGCTACGGGATTCTGAACACAGATACGCAGTATTTT.

The rearrangement joins TRBV2 to TRBJ1-2; no clear D. V was cut by 6 bases and J by 2 bases, with 13 bases left in between. Germline CDR1 reads SNHLY; CDR2 reads FYNNEI. The CDR3 covers 14 residues. Here the CDR3 reads CASRRVETNYGYTF. CDR3 coding DNA: TGTGCCAGCAGGAGGGTGGAGACGAACTATGGCTACACCTTC.

The V gene is TRBV5-1, the J gene TRBJ1-4, with TRBD1 matching over 12 bases. Germline CDR1 is SGHRS and CDR2 is YFSETQ. J was trimmed by 8 bases and V by 0 bases; bases with no gene match: 11. The CDR3 covers 18 residues. The CDR3 nucleotides read TGCGCCAGCAGCTTGGCAGGGACAGGGGGCCCGGATGGCGAAAAACTGTTTTTT. It translates to CASSLAGTGGPDGEKLFF.

The chain has TRBV7-8 and TRBJ1-1; D remains ambiguous. The CDR3 is 13 residues long. Between the trimmed V and J ends, which lost 3 bases and 0 bases, there was a span of 5 bases. Germline assignment: CDR1 SGHVS and CDR2 FQNEAQ. The CDR3 loop reads CASSFELNTEAFF. In DNA, the CDR3 is TGTGCCAGCAGCTTCGAGTTGAACACTGAAGCTTTCTTT.

The chain employs TRBV6-1 and TRBJ2-2; 7 bases match TRBD1. The CDR3 totals 15 residues. Germline-derived CDR1 and CDR2 are MNHNS and SASEGT. Trimming took 5 bases from V and 6 from J; bases not matched to a gene: 9. The CDR3 reads CASSPQGLFSGELFF. CDR3 in DNA: TGTGCCAGCAGTCCACAGGGGTTATTTTCCGGGGAGCTGTTTTTT.

This clone was counted a single time. This sequence joins TRBV6-1 and TRBJ1-1; D is possibly TRBD1 (5 bases). The V and J ends lost 10 bases and 10 bases respectively, with 28 bases between them. Germline loops: CDR1 MNHNS, CDR2 SASEGT. The CDR3 extends over 15 amino acids. The CDR3 DNA sequence: TGTGCCACCCAACCAGATGGTAACGTCGTGGGGGGAGCTTTCTTT. It translates to CATQPDGNVVGGAFF.

Written as DNA, the CDR3 is TGTGCCAGTAGTATCGGGCAAGGAGGACTCTACGAGCAGTACTTC. This codes for CASSIGQGGLYEQYF. This chain uses TRBV19 with TRBJ2-7; D might be TRBD2 (5 bases). Trimming took off 3 bases at V and 3 bases at J, with 15 bases between the two ends. CDR1 and CDR2 from the germline V gene are LNHDA and SQIVND (reference sequence). The CDR3 is 15 amino acids.

The CDR3 protein is CASSPQGSGYNEQFF. The CDR3 bases are TGCGCCAGCAGTCCCCAGGGGTCTGGATACAATGAGCAGTTCTTC. The genes are TRBV10-1 and TRBJ2-1; D is possibly TRBD1 (6 bases). CDR1 and CDR2 (germline): WNHNN, SYGVQD (reference sequence). V gave up 5 bases and J gave up 4 bases, with 15 bases separating them. The CDR3 is 15 amino acids.